The 29 T cell receptor beta chains given below trace back to one sample, sequenced in a study of cytomegalovirus exposure and HLA in healthy donors. The method was immunoSEQ multiplex PCR; TCRdb's version includes in-frame clones alone and lacks a portion of them. The sample has 120,000 or so clones, roughly 89% seen once. The material sequenced was PBMCs. Receptors originate from a young woman in good health and CMV-seronegative.

The J gene is TRBJ2-4, the V gene TRBV7-2; weak D call: TRBD2 (5 bases). V was shortened by 3 bases and J by 0 bases, with 9 bases between the two germline ends. The CDR3 covers 15 residues. Germline CDR1 is SGHTA and CDR2 is FQGNSA. The DNA of the CDR3 is TGTGCCAGCAGCTTGACCGCGGGAGCCAAAAACATTCAGTACTTC. It yields the protein CASSLTAGAKNIQYF.

This chain links TRBV29-1 with TRBJ1-3; D call uncertain. The CDR3 totals 13 residues. V was clipped by 4 bases and J by 4 bases, with 11 bases between them. Germline V lookup: CDR1 SQVTM, CDR2 ANQGSEA. The CDR3 loop reads CSVGTYQGNTIYF. Here the CDR3 DNA reads TGCAGCGTTGGTACATACCAGGGAAACACCATATATTTT.

This chain connects TRBV6-1 to TRBJ1-2, with 9 bases aligning to TRBD1. Germline V gene sequence: CDR1 MNHNS, CDR2 SASEGT. This CDR3 has 13 residues. V lost 6 bases, J lost 2 bases, and 1 base stayed unmatched. CDR3 bases: TGTGCCAGCAGGGACAGGGGAAACTATGGCTACACCTTC. Its translation is CASRDRGNYGYTF.

This clone was observed a single time. The V and J genes are TRBV5-1 and TRBJ2-1; 7 bases agree with TRBD1. The CDR3 sequence is 16 residues long. CDR1 SGHRS and CDR2 YFSETQ come from the germline V gene. Losses at the gene ends were 9 bases for V and 0 bases for J; bases not matched to a gene: 12. The CDR3 nucleotides are TGCGCCACCACACAGGGGAGCCCCAGCTCCTACAATGAGCAGTTCTTC. Translation gives CATTQGSPSSYNEQFF.

This chain joins TRBV28 and TRBJ1-3; TRBD1 aligns across 7 bases. V lost 3 bases and J lost 4; bases outside the gene matches: 6. CDR1 MDHEN and CDR2 SYDVKM come from the germline V gene. There are 15 residues in the CDR3. CDR3: CASSLKQGTGNTIYF. DNA of the CDR3: TGTGCCAGCAGTTTGAAACAGGGGACAGGAAACACCATATATTTT.

This clone has just a few counts. This sequence joins TRBV4-1 and TRBJ1-2; a possible D gene is TRBD1 (5 bases). The V end was cut by 1 base, the J end by 3 bases, with 12 bases between. This CDR3 is 15 amino acids long. Germline CDR1 and CDR2: MGHRA and YSYEKL. The CDR3 nucleotides read TGCGCCAGCAGCCAAGGCCAAACAGGATACTATGGCTACACCTTC. It specifies CASSQGQTGYYGYTF.

The J gene is TRBJ1-6, the V gene TRBV5-1; 8 bases map to TRBD1. The length of the CDR3 is 17 residues. CDR1 and CDR2 (germline): SGHRS, YFSETQ. V trimming: 0 bases; J trimming: 7 bases; junction bases outside the gene matches: 9. The CDR3 region has the DNA TGCGCCAGCAGCTTGGCAGCAGGGGGCTTGGAGAATTCACCCCTCCACTTT. Encoded protein: CASSLAAGGLENSPLHF.

The J gene is TRBJ2-7, the V gene TRBV6-1, with 9 nucleotides matching TRBD2. The germline CDR1 and CDR2 sequences are MNHNS and SASEGT. The J segment lost 4 bases and the V segment lost 5 bases, leaving 6 bases of the junction unmatched. This CDR3 contains 14 residues. The CDR3 loop reads CASSIAGAGYEQYF. In DNA form, the CDR3 reads TGTGCCAGCAGTATAGCGGGAGCGGGGTACGAGCAGTACTTC.

V and J are TRBV30 and TRBJ1-2; the D gene is possibly TRBD1 (5 bases). V shed 2 bases and J shed 7 bases, with 17 bases lying between them. This CDR3 has 14 amino acids. CDR1 and CDR2 from the germline V gene are GTSNPN and SVGIG (reference sequence). The CDR3 reads CAWSLTGHHPGYTF. CDR3 sequence (DNA): TGTGCCTGGAGTTTAACAGGACACCACCCTGGCTACACCTTC.

The rearrangement links TRBV5-6 to TRBJ2-1; the D gene is possibly TRBD2 (6 bases). The CDR3 contains 13 residues. Germline CDR1 reads SGHDT; CDR2 reads YYEEEE. The V gene lost 4 bases and the J gene lost 12 bases, with 17 bases spanning the gap. CDR3 residues: CASSAIGLSMQFF. The DNA for the CDR3 is TGTGCCAGCAGCGCTATCGGACTAAGCATGCAGTTCTTC.

This chain joins TRBV6-1 and TRBJ1-1; 8 bases fit TRBD1. CDR1 and CDR2 (germline): MNHNS, SASEGT. V was pared by 0 bases and J by 1 base, with 4 bases of the junction left unmatched. This CDR3 is built from 16 residues. The CDR3 nucleotides are TGTGCCAGCAGTGAAGCCGGGACAGGTCCGAACACTGAAGCTTTCTTT. Protein product: CASSEAGTGPNTEAFF.

This clone occurred once. The V call is TRBV2, the J call TRBJ1-5; 8 bases are a match to TRBD1. With V trimmed by 3 bases and J by 3 bases, 4 bases remained unmatched. Germline V gives CDR1 SNHLY, CDR2 FYNNEI. The CDR3 is 15 residues long. CDR3 amino acids: CASSDRTGTNQPQHF. In DNA form, the CDR3 reads TGTGCCAGCAGTGACAGGACAGGGACCAATCAGCCCCAGCATTTT.

This clone was seen just once. The chain joins TRBV5-1 to TRBJ2-5; D perhaps matches TRBD2 (5 bases). The CDR3 covers 14 residues. Germline V lookup: CDR1 SGHRS, CDR2 YFSETQ. The V end was cut by 2 bases, the J end by 3 bases, with 11 bases between. The CDR3 spells CASSLRGAKETQYF. DNA for the CDR3: TGCGCCAGCAGCTTACGGGGTGCGAAAGAGACCCAGTACTTC.

The CDR3: CASSMAGGRYTEAFF. The CDR3 DNA is TGTGCCAGTAGTATGGCAGGGGGCAGGTACACTGAAGCTTTCTTT. This rearrangement joins TRBV19 to TRBJ1-1, with 8 nucleotides matching TRBD1. V gave up 3 bases and J gave up 3 bases; unmatched junction bases: 6. The CDR3 sequence is 15 residues long. Germline V gene lookup returns CDR1 LNHDA and CDR2 SQIVND (reference sequence).

The chain couples TRBV5-1 to TRBJ2-5, with 8 nucleotides matching TRBD1. There are 14 residues in the CDR3. J lost 2 bases, V lost 0 bases, and 0 bases had no gene match. CDR1 and CDR2 from the germline V gene are SGHRS and YFSETQ. In nucleotides, the CDR3 is TGCGCCAGCAGCTTGGACAGGGGGCAAGAGACCCAGTACTTC. Its protein product is CASSLDRGQETQYF.

The chain uses TRBV30 and TRBJ2-3; 10 positions match TRBD1. Per the germline V gene, CDR1 is GTSNPN and CDR2 is SVGIG (reference sequence). J lost 3 bases, V lost 2 bases, and 8 bases had no gene match. There are 16 residues in the CDR3. The CDR3 sequence is CAWSQSTGGRTDTQYF. DNA for the CDR3: TGTGCCTGGAGTCAATCGACAGGGGGCCGGACAGATACGCAGTATTTT.

The gene calls are TRBV11-2 and TRBJ2-7; the match to TRBD1 covers 9 bases. CDR1 and CDR2 (germline): SGHAT, FQNNGV. This CDR3 is built from 18 residues. J gave up 4 bases and V 0 bases, and 13 bases lay outside the gene matches. The CDR3 loop reads CASSLDGSPGTGRYEQYF. The CDR3 DNA reads TGTGCCAGCAGCTTAGACGGATCCCCTGGGACAGGGAGATACGAGCAGTACTTC. Drawing the rest from reference TRBV11-2 and TRBJ2-7, the complete variable domain is EAGVAQSPRYKIIEKRQSVAFWCNPISGHATLYWYQQILGQGPKLLIQFQNNGVVDDSQLPKDRFSAERLKGVDSTLKIQPAKLEDSAVYLCASSLDGSPGTGRYEQYFGPGTRLTVT.

V usage is TRBV10-3 and J usage is TRBJ2-2; tentative D call: TRBD2 (5 bases). CDR1 is ENHRY, CDR2 SYGVKD, per germline. V was clipped by 7 bases and J by 5 bases, with 23 bases between them. The CDR3 totals 17 residues. As DNA, the CDR3 is TGTGCCATCATGAACTTTACGGGCCGCAGGAGGACCGGGGAGCTGTTTTTT. It specifies CAIMNFTGRRRTGELFF.

The V call is TRBV5-6, the J call TRBJ1-2; 8 bases line up with TRBD1. The CDR3 is made up of 14 amino acids. The germline V gene has CDR1 SGHDT and CDR2 YYEEEE. The V gene end was trimmed by 3 bases and the J gene end by 5 bases; junction bases not matched to a gene: 6. For the CDR3, the DNA is TGTGCCAGCAGCTGGGGGACAGGCTCTTATGGCTACACCTTC. Amino acids: CASSWGTGSYGYTF. The entire variable domain, with the rest obtained from reference TRBV5-6 and TRBJ1-2, is as follows: DAGVTQSPTHLIKTRGQQVTLRCSPKSGHDTVSWYQQALGQGPQFIFQYYEEEERQRGNFPDRFSGHQFPNYSSELNVNALLLGDSALYLCASSWGTGSYGYTFGSGTRLTVV.

The chain employs TRBV5-1 and TRBJ1-1, with D tentatively TRBD1 (6 bases). The V end lost 0 bases, the J end lost 4 bases, and 10 bases lay between the germline ends. The CDR3 is made up of 14 amino acids. From germline, CDR1 is SGHRS and CDR2 YFSETQ. In DNA, the CDR3 is TGCGCCAGCAGCTTGGCCCACAGGGCCACTGAAGCTTTCTTT. Translating gives CASSLAHRATEAFF.

The J gene is TRBJ1-1, the V gene TRBV19; no definite D call. This CDR3 has 13 amino acids. Germline assignment: CDR1 LNHDA and CDR2 SQIVND (reference sequence). V was shortened by 3 bases and J by 1 base, with 6 bases between the two germline ends. CDR3 loop: CASSISPNTEAFF. DNA of the CDR3: TGTGCCAGTAGTATTTCTCCGAACACTGAAGCTTTCTTT.

The chain couples TRBV30 to TRBJ2-7; TRBD1 agrees at 11 bases. V was clipped by 5 bases and J by 9 bases; unmatched bases: 15. Germline V lookup: CDR1 GTSNPN, CDR2 SVGIG (reference sequence). The CDR3 has 15 amino acids. DNA of the CDR3: TGTGCCTGGCACCACCGGGACAGGGGGTCTCGTGTGCAGTACTTC. This sequence encodes CAWHHRDRGSRVQYF. Combining the CDR3 with reference TRBV30 and TRBJ2-7 gives the whole variable domain SQTIHQWPATLVQPVGSPLSLECTVEGTSNPNLYWYRQAAGRGLQLLFYSVGIGQISSEVPQNLSASRPQDRQFILSSKKLLLSDSGFYLCAWHHRDRGSRVQYFGPGTRLTVT.

The chain couples TRBV10-3 to TRBJ1-1; TRBD1 matches 10 bases. V lost 6 bases to trimming and J lost 1 base; unmatched junction nucleotides: 29. CDR3 length equals 23 residues. The germline V gene encodes CDR1 ENHRY and CDR2 SYGVKD. The CDR3 reads CAISPRLGVVTPGQGGKNTEAFF. CDR3 in DNA: TGTGCCATCAGCCCTAGGCTTGGGGTGGTCACGCCAGGACAGGGGGGAAAGAACACTGAAGCTTTCTTT.

The chain recombines TRBV6-1 with TRBJ1-5; D unclear. The CDR3 covers 17 residues. The germline V gene encodes CDR1 MNHNS and CDR2 SASEGT. The V end was cut by 3 bases, the J end by 8 bases, with 23 bases between. CDR3 bases: TGTGCCAGCAGTGATCATCCCATCGATTTTAGCAGCGAGCCCCAGCATTTT. It encodes CASSDHPIDFSSEPQHF.

The genes are TRBV7-9 and TRBJ2-7; 9 bases fit TRBD2. Looked up from germline, CDR1 is SEHNR and CDR2 is FQNEAQ (reference sequence). CDR3 length equals 14 residues. V lost 9 bases, J lost 0 bases, and 6 bases stayed unmatched. In DNA, the CDR3 is TGTGCCAGTGGGGCGGGAGGGCCCTCCTACGAGCAGTACTTC. It encodes CASGAGGPSYEQYF.

The chain uses TRBV30 and TRBJ2-5, with 9 bases that match TRBD2. The CDR3 covers 14 residues. Germline CDR1 GTSNPN, CDR2 SVGIG (reference sequence). V gave up 0 bases and J gave up 5 bases; unmatched junction bases: 4. CDR3 protein: CAWSVRLAGETQYF. CDR3 in DNA: TGTGCCTGGAGTGTACGTCTAGCGGGGGAGACCCAGTACTTC. The variable domain in full, completed from reference TRBV30 and TRBJ2-5, reads SQTIHQWPATLVQPVGSPLSLECTVEGTSNPNLYWYRQAAGRGLQLLFYSVGIGQISSEVPQNLSASRPQDRQFILSSKKLLLSDSGFYLCAWSVRLAGETQYFGPGTRLLVL.

The chain carries TRBV6-4 and TRBJ2-1; 9 bases align to TRBD2. In germline, CDR1 is MRHNA, CDR2 SNTAGT. The CDR3 is 14 residues long. V lost 2 bases to trimming and J lost 10 bases; unmatched junction nucleotides: 6. CDR3 bases: TGTGCCAGCAGTGACCTGCGGGAGGGACACGAGCAGTTCTTC. Protein product: CASSDLREGHEQFF.

The chain employs TRBV5-1 and TRBJ1-2; TRBD1 matches 8 bases. CDR1 and CDR2 from the germline V gene are SGHRS and YFSETQ. The CDR3 consists of 14 residues. Trimming took 5 bases from V and 4 from J; bases not matched to a gene: 7. This CDR3 is CASSQATGGYGYTF. CDR3 in DNA: TGCGCCAGCAGTCAAGCTACAGGGGGCTATGGCTACACCTTC.

The chain combines TRBV9 with TRBJ1-2; no firm D call. Germline V gene sequence: CDR1 SGDLS, CDR2 YYNGEE. V dropped 1 base and J dropped 7 bases, with 20 bases sitting between them. This CDR3 is 16 amino acids long. The CDR3 DNA is TGTGCCAGCAGCGTACGACCACTCCCCTCGGGGTTTGGCTACACCTTC. This translates into CASSVRPLPSGFGYTF.